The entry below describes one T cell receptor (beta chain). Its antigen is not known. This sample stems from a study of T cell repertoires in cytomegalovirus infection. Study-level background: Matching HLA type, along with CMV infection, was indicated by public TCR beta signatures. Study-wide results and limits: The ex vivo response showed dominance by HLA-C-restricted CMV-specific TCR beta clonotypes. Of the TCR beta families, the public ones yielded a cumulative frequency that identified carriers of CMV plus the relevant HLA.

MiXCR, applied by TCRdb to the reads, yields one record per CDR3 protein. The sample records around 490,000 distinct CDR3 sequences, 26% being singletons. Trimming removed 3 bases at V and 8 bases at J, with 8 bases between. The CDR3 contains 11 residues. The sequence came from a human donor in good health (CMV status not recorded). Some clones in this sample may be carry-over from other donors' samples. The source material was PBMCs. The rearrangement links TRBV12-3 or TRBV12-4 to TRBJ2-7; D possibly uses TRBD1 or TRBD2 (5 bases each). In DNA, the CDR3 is TGTGCCAGCAGTTTGGGGGTAAAGCAGTACTTC. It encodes CASSLGVKQYF.